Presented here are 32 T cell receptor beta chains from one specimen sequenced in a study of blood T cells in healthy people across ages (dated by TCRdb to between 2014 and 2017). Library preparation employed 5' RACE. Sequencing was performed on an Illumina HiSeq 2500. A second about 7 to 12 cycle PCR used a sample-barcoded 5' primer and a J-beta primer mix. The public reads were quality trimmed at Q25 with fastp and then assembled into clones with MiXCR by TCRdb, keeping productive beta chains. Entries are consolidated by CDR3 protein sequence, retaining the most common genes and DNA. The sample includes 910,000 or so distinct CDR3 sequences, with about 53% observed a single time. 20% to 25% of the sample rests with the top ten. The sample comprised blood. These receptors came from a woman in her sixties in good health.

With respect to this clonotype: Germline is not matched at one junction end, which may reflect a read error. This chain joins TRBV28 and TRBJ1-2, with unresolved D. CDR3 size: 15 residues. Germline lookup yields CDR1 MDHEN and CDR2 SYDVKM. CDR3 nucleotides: TGTGTCAGCAGTACGACATTCGGCCTTTCCTATGGCTACACCTTC. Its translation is CVSSTTFGLSYGYTF.

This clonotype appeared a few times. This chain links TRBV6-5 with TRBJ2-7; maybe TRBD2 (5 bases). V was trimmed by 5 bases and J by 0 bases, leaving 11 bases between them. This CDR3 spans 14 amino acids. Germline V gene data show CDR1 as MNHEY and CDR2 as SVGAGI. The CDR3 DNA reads TGTGCCAGCAGTGGAGCGGTGGGCTCCTACGAGCAGTACTTC. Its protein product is CASSGAVGSYEQYF.

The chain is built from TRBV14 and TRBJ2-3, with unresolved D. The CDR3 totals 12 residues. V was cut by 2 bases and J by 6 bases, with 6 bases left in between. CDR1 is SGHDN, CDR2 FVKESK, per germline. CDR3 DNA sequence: TGTGCCAGCAGCCAAAAGAGGGATACGCAGTATTTT. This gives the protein CASSQKRDTQYF.

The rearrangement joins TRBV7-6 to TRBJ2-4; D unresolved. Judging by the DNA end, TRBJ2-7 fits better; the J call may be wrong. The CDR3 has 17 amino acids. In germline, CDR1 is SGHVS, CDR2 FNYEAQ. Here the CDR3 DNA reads TGTGCCAGCAGCCGTTCGGTCGGGTTTAATACGGTCTACGAGCAGTACTTC. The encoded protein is CASSRSVGFNTVYEQYF.

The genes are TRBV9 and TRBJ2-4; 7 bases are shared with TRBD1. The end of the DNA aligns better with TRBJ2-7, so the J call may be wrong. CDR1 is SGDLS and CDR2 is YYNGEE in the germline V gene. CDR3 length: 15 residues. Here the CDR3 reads CASSVTTGPTYEQYF. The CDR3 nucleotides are TGTGCCAGCAGCGTCACGACAGGGCCCACCTACGAGCAGTACTTC.

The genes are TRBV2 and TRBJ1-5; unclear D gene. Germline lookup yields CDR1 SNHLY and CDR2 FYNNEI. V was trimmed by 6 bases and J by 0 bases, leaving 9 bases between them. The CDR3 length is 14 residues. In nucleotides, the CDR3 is TGTGCCAGCAGACCGGACGGTAGCAATCAGCCCCAGCATTTT. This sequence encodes CASRPDGSNQPQHF.

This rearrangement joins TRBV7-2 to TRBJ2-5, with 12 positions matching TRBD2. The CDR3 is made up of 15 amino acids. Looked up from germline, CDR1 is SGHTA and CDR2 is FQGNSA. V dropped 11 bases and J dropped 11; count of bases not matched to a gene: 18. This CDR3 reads CAAQGLAGNIYKQYF. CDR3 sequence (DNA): TGTGCCGCGCAAGGACTAGCGGGAAATATCTACAAGCAGTACTTC.

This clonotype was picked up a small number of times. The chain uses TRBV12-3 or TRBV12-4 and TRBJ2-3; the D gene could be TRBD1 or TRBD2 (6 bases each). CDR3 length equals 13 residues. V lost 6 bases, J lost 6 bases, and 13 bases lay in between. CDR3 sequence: CASRVGGGDTQYF. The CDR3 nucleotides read TGTGCCAGCAGGGTCGGGGGCGGGGATACGCAGTATTTT.

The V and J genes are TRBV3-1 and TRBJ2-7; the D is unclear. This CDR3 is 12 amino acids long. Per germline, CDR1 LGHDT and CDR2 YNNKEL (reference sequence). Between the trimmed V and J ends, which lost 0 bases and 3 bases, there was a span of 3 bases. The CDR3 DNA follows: TGTGCCAGCAGCCAAGAGTACTACGAGCAGTACTTC. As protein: CASSQEYYEQYF.

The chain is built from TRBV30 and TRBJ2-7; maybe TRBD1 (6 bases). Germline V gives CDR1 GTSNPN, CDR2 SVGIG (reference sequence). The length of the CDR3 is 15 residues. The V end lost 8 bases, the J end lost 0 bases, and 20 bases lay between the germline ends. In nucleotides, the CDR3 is TGTGCCCGGTCCACCGGGACACTGAGCTCCTACGAGCAGTACTTC. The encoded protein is CARSTGTLSSYEQYF.

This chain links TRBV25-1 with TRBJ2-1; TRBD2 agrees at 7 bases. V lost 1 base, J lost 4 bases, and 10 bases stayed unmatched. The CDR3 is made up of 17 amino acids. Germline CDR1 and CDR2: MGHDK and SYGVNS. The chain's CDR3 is CASSEWVGRTSYNEQFF. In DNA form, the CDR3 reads TGTGCCAGCAGTGAATGGGTCGGGAGGACCAGTTACAATGAGCAGTTCTTC.

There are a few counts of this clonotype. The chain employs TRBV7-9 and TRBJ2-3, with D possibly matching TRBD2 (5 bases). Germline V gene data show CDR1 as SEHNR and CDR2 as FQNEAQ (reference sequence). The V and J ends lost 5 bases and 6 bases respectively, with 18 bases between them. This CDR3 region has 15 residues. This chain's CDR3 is CASSPRLGRGDTQYF. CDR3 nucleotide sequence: TGTGCCAGCAGCCCACGACTGGGGAGAGGTGATACGCAGTATTTT.

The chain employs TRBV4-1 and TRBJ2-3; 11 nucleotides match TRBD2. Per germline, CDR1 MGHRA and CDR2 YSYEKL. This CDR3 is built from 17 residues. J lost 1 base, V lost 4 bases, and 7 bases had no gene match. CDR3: CASSLGLAGSGTDTQYF. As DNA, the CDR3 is TGCGCCAGCAGCCTCGGACTAGCGGGCTCTGGCACAGATACGCAGTATTTT.

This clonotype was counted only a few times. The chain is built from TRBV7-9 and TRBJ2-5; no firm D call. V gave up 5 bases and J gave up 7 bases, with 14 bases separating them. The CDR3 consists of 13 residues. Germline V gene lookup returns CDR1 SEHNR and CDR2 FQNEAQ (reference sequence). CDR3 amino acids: CASSLGTQRTQYF. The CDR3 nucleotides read TGTGCCAGCAGCCTAGGCACCCAGAGGACCCAGTACTTC.

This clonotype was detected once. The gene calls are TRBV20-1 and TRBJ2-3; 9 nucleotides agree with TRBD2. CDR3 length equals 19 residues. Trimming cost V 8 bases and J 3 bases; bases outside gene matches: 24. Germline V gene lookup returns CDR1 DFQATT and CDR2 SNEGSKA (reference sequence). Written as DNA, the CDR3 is TGCAGTCCCTTGGGGGCTGAACGGAATAGCGGGAGAGGGACAGATACGCAGTATTTT. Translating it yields CSPLGAERNSGRGTDTQYF.

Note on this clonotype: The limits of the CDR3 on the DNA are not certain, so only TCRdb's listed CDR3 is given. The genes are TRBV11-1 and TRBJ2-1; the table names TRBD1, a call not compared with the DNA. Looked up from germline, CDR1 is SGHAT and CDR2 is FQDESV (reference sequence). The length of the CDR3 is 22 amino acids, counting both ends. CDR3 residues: CASPPGNTGELFFGGGYNEQFF.

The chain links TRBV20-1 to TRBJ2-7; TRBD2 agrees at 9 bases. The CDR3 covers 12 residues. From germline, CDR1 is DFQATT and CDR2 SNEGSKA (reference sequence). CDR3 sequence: CSGLARRYEQYF. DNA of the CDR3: TGCAGCGGACTAGCGCGACGTTACGAGCAGTACTTC.

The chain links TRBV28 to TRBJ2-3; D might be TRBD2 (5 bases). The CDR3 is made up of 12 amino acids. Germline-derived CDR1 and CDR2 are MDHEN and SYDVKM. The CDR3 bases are TGTGCAATTACCGGGGACACAGATACGCAGTATTTT. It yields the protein CAITGDTDTQYF.

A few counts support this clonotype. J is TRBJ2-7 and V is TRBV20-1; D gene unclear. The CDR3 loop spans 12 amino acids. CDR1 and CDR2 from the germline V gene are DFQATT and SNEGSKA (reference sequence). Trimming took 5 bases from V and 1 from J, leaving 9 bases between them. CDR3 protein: CSAPPGSYEQYF. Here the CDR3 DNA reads TGCAGTGCTCCCCCCGGATCCTACGAGCAGTACTTC.

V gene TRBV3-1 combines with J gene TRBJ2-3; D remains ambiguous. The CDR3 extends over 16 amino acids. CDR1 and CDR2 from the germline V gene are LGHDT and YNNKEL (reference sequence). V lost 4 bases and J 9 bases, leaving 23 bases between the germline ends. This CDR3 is CASSRKGGSTGRTQYF. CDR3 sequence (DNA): TGTGCCAGCAGCCGCAAGGGCGGATCTACCGGGCGGACGCAGTATTTT.

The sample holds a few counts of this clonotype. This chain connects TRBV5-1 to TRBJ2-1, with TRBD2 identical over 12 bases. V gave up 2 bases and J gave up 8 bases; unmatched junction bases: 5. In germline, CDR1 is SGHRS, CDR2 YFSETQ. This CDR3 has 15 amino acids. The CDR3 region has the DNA TGCGCCAGCAGCTTAGTACTAGCGGGAGGCTATGAGCAGTTCTTC. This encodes CASSLVLAGGYEQFF.

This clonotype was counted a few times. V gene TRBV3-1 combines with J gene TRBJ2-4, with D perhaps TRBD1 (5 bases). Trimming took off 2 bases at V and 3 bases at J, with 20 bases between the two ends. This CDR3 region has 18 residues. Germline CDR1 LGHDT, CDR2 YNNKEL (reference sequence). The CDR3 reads CASSQKPGSSIGKNIQYF. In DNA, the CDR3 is TGTGCCAGCAGCCAAAAGCCAGGGTCAAGTATTGGCAAAAACATTCAGTACTTC.

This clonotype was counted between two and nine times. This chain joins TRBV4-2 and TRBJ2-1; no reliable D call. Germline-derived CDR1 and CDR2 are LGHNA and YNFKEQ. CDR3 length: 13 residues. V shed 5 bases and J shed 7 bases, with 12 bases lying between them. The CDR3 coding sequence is TGTGCCAGCAGCACACGTTTGGAGAATGAGCAGTTCTTC. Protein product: CASSTRLENEQFF.

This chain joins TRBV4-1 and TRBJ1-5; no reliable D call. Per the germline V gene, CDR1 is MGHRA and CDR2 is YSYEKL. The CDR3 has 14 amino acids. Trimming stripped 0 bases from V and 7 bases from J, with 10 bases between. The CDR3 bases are TGCGCCAGCAGCCAAGAGCACCGGGCCCAGCCCCAGCATTTT. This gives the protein CASSQEHRAQPQHF.

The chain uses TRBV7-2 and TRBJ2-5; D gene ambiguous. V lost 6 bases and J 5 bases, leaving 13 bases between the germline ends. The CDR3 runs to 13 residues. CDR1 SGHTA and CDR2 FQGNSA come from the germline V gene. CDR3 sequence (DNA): TGTGCCAGCAGGCGTACGGCCATGGAGACCCAGTACTTC. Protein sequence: CASRRTAMETQYF.

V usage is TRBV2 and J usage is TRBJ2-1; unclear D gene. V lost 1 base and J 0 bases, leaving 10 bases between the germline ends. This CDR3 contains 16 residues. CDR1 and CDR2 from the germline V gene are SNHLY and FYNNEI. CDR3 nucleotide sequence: TGTGCCAGCAGTGAAGAATTCTCTTCCTCCTACAATGAGCAGTTCTTC. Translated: CASSEEFSSSYNEQFF.

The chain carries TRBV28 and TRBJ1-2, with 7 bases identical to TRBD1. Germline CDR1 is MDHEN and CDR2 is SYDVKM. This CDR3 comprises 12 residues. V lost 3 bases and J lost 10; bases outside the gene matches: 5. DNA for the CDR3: TGTGCCAGCAGTTTGGCGGGACAGCACTACACCTTC. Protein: CASSLAGQHYTF.

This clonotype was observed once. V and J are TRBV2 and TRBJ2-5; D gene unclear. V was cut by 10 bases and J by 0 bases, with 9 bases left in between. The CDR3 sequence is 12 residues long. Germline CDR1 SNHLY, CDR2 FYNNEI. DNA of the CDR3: TGTGCCACCGGAAGGTACCAAGAGACCCAGTACTTC. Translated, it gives CATGRYQETQYF.

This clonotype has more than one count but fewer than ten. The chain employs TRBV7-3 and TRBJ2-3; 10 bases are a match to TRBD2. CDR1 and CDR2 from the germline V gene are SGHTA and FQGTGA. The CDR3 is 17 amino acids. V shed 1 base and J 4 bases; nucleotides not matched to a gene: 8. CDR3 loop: CASSLRASGRRADTQYF. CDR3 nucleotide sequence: TGTGCCAGCAGCTTAAGGGCTAGCGGGAGAAGGGCAGATACGCAGTATTTT. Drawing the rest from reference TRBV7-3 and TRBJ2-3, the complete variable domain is GAGVSQTPSNKVTEKGKYVELRCDPISGHTALYWYRQSLGQGPEFLIYFQGTGAADDSGLPNDRFFAVRPEGSVSTLKIQRTERGDSAVYLCASSLRASGRRADTQYFGPGTRLTVL.

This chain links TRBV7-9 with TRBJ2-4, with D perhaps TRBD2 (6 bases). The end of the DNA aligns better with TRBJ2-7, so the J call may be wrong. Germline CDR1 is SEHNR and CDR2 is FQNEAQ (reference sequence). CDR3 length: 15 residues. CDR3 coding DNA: TGTGCCAGCAGCCCCCGGTGGAGGGATCCCCACGAGCAGTACTTC. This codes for CASSPRWRDPHEQYF.

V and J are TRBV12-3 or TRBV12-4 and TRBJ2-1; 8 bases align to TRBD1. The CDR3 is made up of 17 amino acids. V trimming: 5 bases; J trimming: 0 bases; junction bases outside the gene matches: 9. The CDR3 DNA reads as TGTGCCAGCAGTCTATCCGGGGACAGGAGCTCCTACAATGAGCAGTTCTTC. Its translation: CASSLSGDRSSYNEQFF.

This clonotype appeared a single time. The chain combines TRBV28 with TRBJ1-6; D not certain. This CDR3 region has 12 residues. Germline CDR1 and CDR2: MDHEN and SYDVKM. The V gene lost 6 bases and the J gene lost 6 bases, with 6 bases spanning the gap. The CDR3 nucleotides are TGTGCCAGCAGACCAAGTAATTCACCCCTCCACTTT. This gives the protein CASRPSNSPLHF.